The 27 T cell receptor beta chains below were found in one sample sequenced in a study of vaccination and CD4 T cells after COVID-19. Cultured CD4+ T cell DNA underwent sequencing with the Oncomine TCR Beta short-read assay. Each CDR3 protein is one row after TCRdb ran MiXCR on the PCR reads. In the table there are under 15,000 distinct CDR3 sequences, roughly 54% of which are singletons. Treatment defined: 10-day PBMC culture with coronavirus spike peptide pools or control peptides (ViraFEST assay). These TCRs' antigens remain unknown. The sequenced sample was CD4+ T cells from blood, cultured in vitro. Receptor source: a human donor who had recovered from COVID-19.

The chain combines TRBV6-1 with TRBJ2-7; D gene ambiguous. The V end lost 5 bases, the J end lost 2 bases, and 7 bases lay between the germline ends. This CDR3 region has 12 residues. Germline V CDR1 and CDR2: MNHNS, SASEGT. The CDR3 sequence: CASSNAPYEQYF. CDR3 coding DNA: TGTGCCAGCAGTAACGCACCCTACGAGCAGTACTTC.

The chain is built from TRBV6-2 or TRBV6-3 and TRBJ1-1, with D hard to call. CDR1 and CDR2 from the germline V gene are MNHEY and SVGEGT. V dropped 7 bases and J dropped 1 base, with 7 bases sitting between them. The CDR3 covers 12 residues. The DNA of the CDR3 is TGTGCCAGCAAGATGGGGAACACTGAAGCTTTCTTT. Translated, it gives CASKMGNTEAFF.

The sample holds one count of this clonotype. The V call is TRBV7-8, the J call TRBJ1-2, with D perhaps matching TRBD1 (5 bases). Trimming pared 1 base from V and 8 bases from J, leaving 14 bases between. There are 14 residues in the CDR3. Germline V gives CDR1 SGHVS, CDR2 FQNEAQ. CDR3 region: CASSLGRVESGYTF. CDR3 bases: TGTGCCAGCAGCTTAGGCAGGGTAGAATCAGGCTACACCTTC.

The rearrangement uses TRBV6-5 and TRBJ2-5, with 9 bases aligning to TRBD1. This CDR3 has 16 amino acids. Germline values: CDR1 MNHEY, CDR2 SVGAGI. Germline trimming cut 0 bases from V and 0 bases from J; bases unmatched to any gene: 2. The CDR3, as DNA: TGTGCCAGCAGTTACTCCGGACAGGGGTACCAAGAGACCCAGTACTTC. Its translation: CASSYSGQGYQETQYF.

The V and J genes are TRBV6-2 or TRBV6-3 and TRBJ2-7; D not certain. This CDR3 contains 15 residues. CDR1 MNHEY and CDR2 SVGEGT come from the germline V gene. Trimming shortened V by 7 bases and J by 5 bases, and 21 bases separated the two germline ends. As DNA, the CDR3 is TGTGCCAGCACCCCCGGCGGTAGGAAATCCCACGAGCAGTACTTC. Its protein product is CASTPGGRKSHEQYF.

The sample holds a few counts of this clonotype. The chain has TRBV6-1 and TRBJ1-2; tentative D call: TRBD1 (5 bases). The ends were cut back, 8 bases at V and 2 bases at J, with 15 bases in the middle. The CDR3 runs 14 residues. Germline-derived CDR1 and CDR2 are MNHNS and SASEGT. This chain's CDR3 is CASQGTDTNYGYTF. The CDR3 nucleotides are TGTGCCAGCCAGGGCACGGACACCAACTATGGCTACACCTTC.

The chain combines TRBV7-3 with TRBJ2-2, with D perhaps TRBD1 (6 bases). Germline CDR1 reads SGHTA; CDR2 reads FQGTGA. CDR3 length: 15 amino acids. V was pared by 5 bases and J by 4 bases, with 14 bases between. CDR3 amino acids: CASSPLGHTTGELFF. CDR3 bases: TGTGCCAGCAGCCCGTTGGGACATACCACCGGGGAGCTGTTTTTT.

The CDR3 DNA sequence: TGTGCCAGCAGCTTAGTGGGGGTGGGGTCCGCATCCTACGAGCAGTACTTC. This encodes CASSLVGVGSASYEQYF. The rearrangement joins TRBV11-2 to TRBJ2-7; TRBD1 or TRBD2 may be the D gene (5 bases each). Trimming stripped 1 base from V and 1 base from J, with 17 bases between. CDR1 and CDR2 from the germline V gene are SGHAT and FQNNGV. This CDR3 region has 17 residues.

The chain links TRBV7-9 to TRBJ2-7, with unresolved D. Germline loops: CDR1 SEHNR, CDR2 FQNEAQ (reference sequence). The CDR3 spans 13 residues. V shed 2 bases and J shed 2 bases, with 7 bases lying between them. Here the CDR3 reads CASSLTGPYEQYF. The CDR3 coding sequence is TGTGCCAGCAGCTTAACCGGGCCCTACGAGCAGTACTTC.

V gene TRBV6-1 combines with J gene TRBJ2-3; 10 positions match TRBD2. The germline CDR1 and CDR2 sequences are MNHNS and SASEGT. V gave up 6 bases and J gave up 2 bases; unmatched junction bases: 5. CDR3 size: 15 residues. Written as DNA, the CDR3 is TGTGCCAGCAGGGTAGCGGGGGGCAACACAGATACGCAGTATTTT. It translates to CASRVAGGNTDTQYF.

This clonotype has just a few counts. The chain carries TRBV19 and TRBJ2-2, with 9 positions matching TRBD2. Germline CDR1 reads LNHDA; CDR2 reads SQIVND (reference sequence). This CDR3 has 18 residues. V gave up 3 bases and J gave up 6 bases; unmatched junction bases: 14. The CDR3 loop is CASSILGGLAGMSGELFF. In DNA form, the CDR3 reads TGTGCCAGTAGTATCCTTGGGGGTCTAGCGGGAATGTCCGGGGAGCTGTTTTTT.

This chain links TRBV11-2 with TRBJ1-5; D is undetermined. The CDR3 totals 13 residues. V was shortened by 1 base and J by 7 bases, with 8 bases between the two germline ends. Germline assignment: CDR1 SGHAT and CDR2 FQNNGV. The CDR3 here is CASSLGPQQPQHF. CDR3 DNA: TGTGCCAGCAGCTTAGGGCCCCAACAGCCCCAGCATTTT.

This chain connects TRBV28 to TRBJ1-4; D call uncertain. The germline V gene encodes CDR1 MDHEN and CDR2 SYDVKM. V shed 5 bases and J shed 7 bases, with 14 bases lying between them. The CDR3 spans 14 residues. The CDR3 coding sequence is TGTGCCAGCAGTCCAGGAAATCTTGGTGAAAAACTGTTTTTT. Amino acids: CASSPGNLGEKLFF. The variable domain in full, with the rest retrieved from reference TRBV28 and TRBJ1-4, is DVKVTQSSRYLVKRTGEKVFLECVQDMDHENMFWYRQDPGLGLRLIYFSYDVKMKEKGDIPEGYSVSREKKERFSLILESASTNQTSMYLCASSPGNLGEKLFFGSGTQLSVL.

The V and J genes are TRBV12-3 or TRBV12-4 and TRBJ2-2, with D hard to call. Between the trimmed V and J ends, which lost 1 base and 6 bases, there was a span of 9 bases. The CDR3 sequence is 14 residues long. The DNA of the CDR3 is TGTGCCAGCAGTTTAGGGTTGACGGCCGGGGAGCTGTTTTTT. This encodes CASSLGLTAGELFF.

The chain couples TRBV7-3 to TRBJ1-5; no clear D. Germline V gene data show CDR1 as SGHTA and CDR2 as FQGTGA. Trimming shortened V by 5 bases and J by 9 bases, and 23 bases separated the two germline ends. This CDR3 has 16 residues. The CDR3 loop is CASSKRTGPYNGPQHF. In DNA, the CDR3 is TGTGCCAGCAGCAAACGCACCGGGCCTTATAATGGGCCCCAGCATTTT.

The J gene is TRBJ1-1, the V gene TRBV11-3; D gene uncertain. This CDR3 comprises 14 residues. The V and J ends lost 6 bases and 5 bases respectively, with 16 bases between them. Germline CDR1 and CDR2: SGHNT and YENEEA. The CDR3 region is CASSNGGSETEAFF. The CDR3 bases are TGTGCCAGCAGTAATGGTGGTTCGGAAACTGAAGCTTTCTTT.

The gene calls are TRBV7-2 and TRBJ1-1; possible D gene TRBD1, 5 bases. Looked up from germline, CDR1 is SGHTA and CDR2 is FQGNSA. V was cut by 4 bases and J by 4 bases, with 13 bases left in between. This CDR3 region has 14 residues. The CDR3 DNA reads TGTGCCAGCAGCTCAATTCAGGGAGGCACTGAAGCTTTCTTT. This codes for CASSSIQGGTEAFF.

The chain carries TRBV2 and TRBJ2-5, with D hard to call. CDR1 and CDR2 from the germline V gene are SNHLY and FYNNEI. The CDR3 extends over 12 amino acids. V was shortened by 2 bases and J by 8 bases, with 9 bases between the two germline ends. CDR3 sequence: CASSESSFTQYF. The CDR3 region has the DNA TGTGCCAGCAGTGAATCGTCGTTTACCCAGTACTTC.

Turning to this clonotype: Compared with germline, one end of the junction differs, possibly owing to a read error. This chain joins TRBV7-7 and TRBJ1-6, with D perhaps TRBD1 (6 bases). CDR1 and CDR2 (germline): SSHAT, FNYEAQ (reference sequence). CDR3 length equals 17 residues. The CDR3 loop is CASSSGHQTPYNSPLHF. As DNA, the CDR3 is TGTGCTAGCAGCTCGGGACACCAAACCCCCTATAATTCACCCCTCCACTTT.

The chain couples TRBV6-1 to TRBJ1-5; 7 bases map to TRBD1. This CDR3 has 15 amino acids. Germline CDR1 MNHNS, CDR2 SASEGT. With 5 bases clipped from V and 2 bases from J, the junction kept 6 bases outside the gene matches. The CDR3 reads CASSKTGTRNQPQHF. For the CDR3, the DNA is TGTGCCAGCAGTAAGACAGGGACACGCAATCAGCCCCAGCATTTT.

This clonotype was seen more than once but under ten times. The chain is built from TRBV6-2 or TRBV6-3 and TRBJ1-1; D uncertain. V lost 6 bases, J lost 3 bases, and 8 bases lay in between. This CDR3 spans 12 amino acids. Germline values: CDR1 MNHEY, CDR2 SVGEGT. CDR3 coding DNA: TGTGCCAGCAGGATGATGGACACTGAAGCTTTCTTT. Residues: CASRMMDTEAFF.

The gene calls are TRBV7-3 and TRBJ1-2, with D possibly TRBD1 on 6 matching bases. V lost 5 bases to trimming and J lost 2 bases, with 9 bases between them. The CDR3 covers 13 residues. Germline V gene sequence: CDR1 SGHTA, CDR2 FQGTGA. The CDR3 loop reads CASSLGQNYGYTF. The CDR3 DNA follows: TGTGCCAGCAGCCTTGGACAGAACTATGGCTACACCTTC.

This rearrangement joins TRBV7-8 to TRBJ2-1; 7 nucleotides agree with TRBD2. CDR1 SGHVS and CDR2 FQNEAQ come from the germline V gene. V lost 0 bases to trimming and J lost 9 bases; unmatched junction nucleotides: 5. The CDR3 spans 14 residues. The CDR3 region is CASSLAGGPFEQFF. CDR3 DNA: TGTGCCAGCAGCTTAGCGGGAGGGCCTTTTGAGCAGTTCTTC.

The chain is built from TRBV29-1 and TRBJ2-2; maybe TRBD1 (6 bases). The V gene's germline CDR1 is SQVTM and CDR2 ANQGSEA. V was clipped by 4 bases and J by 3 bases, with 18 bases between them. The CDR3 has 16 amino acids. CDR3 sequence: CSVGIPGQTDTGELFF. For the CDR3, the DNA is TGCAGCGTTGGGATACCCGGACAGACGGACACCGGGGAGCTGTTTTTT.

The J gene is TRBJ1-2, the V gene TRBV18; D is unclear. Germline V lookup: CDR1 KGHSH, CDR2 LQKENI. The CDR3 covers 13 residues. Deletions cut 1 base from V and 7 bases from J, with 10 bases between. The CDR3 DNA reads TGTGCCAGCTCACCACAGCGGGAACCTGGCTACACCTTC. This gives the protein CASSPQREPGYTF.

The V and J genes are TRBV19 and TRBJ1-1; 7 bases fit TRBD1. Per germline, CDR1 LNHDA and CDR2 SQIVND (reference sequence). This CDR3 has 14 amino acids. The J segment lost 5 bases and the V segment lost 2 bases, leaving 5 bases of the junction unmatched. The CDR3 region is CASSIHRGMTEAFF. The CDR3, as DNA: TGTGCCAGTAGTATACACAGGGGTATGACTGAAGCTTTCTTT. Full variable domain (outside the CDR3, taken from reference TRBV19 and TRBJ1-1): DGGITQSPKYLFRKEGQNVTLSCEQNLNHDAMYWYRQDPGQGLRLIYYSQIVNDFQKGDIAEGYSVSREKKESFPLTVTSAQKNPTAFYLCASSIHRGMTEAFFGQGTRLTVV.

The V and J genes are TRBV6-2 or TRBV6-3 and TRBJ1-2; TRBD1 matches 10 bases. This CDR3 region has 14 residues. The germline V gene has CDR1 MNHEY and CDR2 SVGEGT. The J segment lost 4 bases and the V segment lost 6 bases, leaving 5 bases of the junction unmatched. This chain's CDR3 is CASRGTGDPYGYTF. The CDR3 bases are TGTGCCAGCAGGGGGACAGGGGACCCCTATGGCTACACCTTC.